Detailed here is one T cell receptor (beta chain). Which antigen it targets is not known. No base quality values were provided; no much bigger clone lies one nucleotide off. From the germline V gene, CDR1 is LGHNA and CDR2 is YSLEER. V lost 1 base and J lost 0 bases, and the count of bases not matched to a germline gene is 3. CDR3 length: 16 amino acids, cysteine to phenylalanine. Only the CDR3 DNA stays, 48 bases, in frame from base 1. In the paper's terms, the time point label means: week 5, during vaccination. A 20-mer mutant IDH1 peptide at 300 micrograms in Montanide made up each vaccine dose, which was injected subcutaneously together with topical imiquimod. Newly diagnosed WHO grade 3 or 4 IDH1-mutant astrocytomas showing loss of nuclear ATRX were present in the donors. The samples were drawn from NOA16, a multicentre, single-arm, open-label phase I trial in Germany that tested a mutant IDH1 peptide vaccine in humans for the first time. Genomic DNA for TCRB sequencing was extracted from EDTA blood using the DNeasy Blood and Tissue Kit.

The sample belongs to a study of a mutant IDH1 vaccine in newly diagnosed glioma (dated by TCRdb to about 2021). Context from the whole study: Patients received eight vaccinations in weeks 1, 3, 5, 7, 11, 15, 19 and 23, corresponding to visits V03 through V10. Vaccination was initiated 4-6 weeks after radiotherapy alone, or concurrently with temozolomide cycles in the chemotherapy-containing groups. Of the approximately 33 treated patients, around 62% were male and approximately 38% were female, and a mean age of roughly 40 years was recorded. Prior to enrollment, standard therapy consisting of radiotherapy alone, temozolomide alone, or radiochemotherapy with temozolomide had been administered to patients, with the combination being received by most patients. Peripheral blood was collected at six visits: V03 (baseline), V05, V07, V10, V12 and V13. Longitudinal TCRB deep sequencing was done for 25 treated patients, wherever samples were available for exploratory analyses. Broad study findings and their caveats: PBMC samples for TCRB deep sequencing were selected based on availability. Across multiple MHC alleles, vaccine-induced immune responses were seen in around 93% of patients. It was noted by the authors that analyses of patient blood samples could not be reproduced owing to sample limitations. Pseudoprogression appeared unrelated to alterations in the top peripheral T cell clonotypes detected by TCRB sequencing.

The library was produced with the immunoSEQ multiplex PCR assay. Rearranged TCR beta chain sequences were amplified using the hsTCRB Kit according to the manufacturer's protocol. Sequencing of TCRB libraries was carried out on an Illumina MiSeq. Per the original workflow: The kit vendor's proprietary platform handled demultiplexing, trimming and gene mapping. TCRdb's version of the immuneACCESS table is confined to in-frame rearrangements and falls short of the full clone set. An unresolved V gene accounts for under half of the shortfall where checked; the remainder is of unknown origin. V, J and clone size are those of that table, while D and trimming were read from the DNA. The sample contains tens of thousands of clones, roughly 90% of them found a single time. The ten largest clones take up roughly a fifth of the sample.

The rearrangement combines TRBV4-3 with TRBJ2-7, and 10 bases in between align with TRBD1. The sample consisted of PBMCs, taken from a glioma patient whose treatment included an IDH1 peptide vaccine. The TCR comes from a man in his late teens or twenties with glioma. The nucleotide sequence is given as TGCGCCAGCAGCCAAGGTAGACAGGGGGCCTCCTACGAGCAGTACTTC. The encoded protein is CASSQGRQGASYEQYF.